These 6 T cell receptor beta chains were sequenced from one sample in a study of identifying expanded T cells in peripheral blood (dated 2019 in TCRdb). Library preparation employed the immunoSEQ multiplex PCR assay. TCRdb re-hosts the immuneACCESS table, in-frame sequences only. Its copies lack some clones; in the studies checked, an unresolved V gene accounts for under half of them, and the cause for the rest is not known. Here the sample has 95,000 to 150,000 clones; roughly 82% occur a single time. The ten largest clones add up to about 3.1% of the sample. Specimen: blood. These receptors all stem from a person aged 18 to 70 in good health.

The chain joins TRBV7-2 to TRBJ1-2, with no clear D. The CDR3 sequence is 14 residues long. The germline V gene has CDR1 SGHTA and CDR2 FQGNSA. Trimming removed 4 bases from V and 8 bases from J, with 17 bases in between. CDR3: CASSYLGRGAGYTF. CDR3 bases: TGTGCCAGCAGCTACCTCGGACGGGGAGCGGGCTACACCTTC. Using reference TRBV7-2 and TRBJ1-2 for the parts outside the CDR3, the full variable domain is GAGVSQSPSNKVTEKGKDVELRCDPISGHTALYWYRQSLGQGLEFLIYFQGNSAPDKSGLPSDRFSAERTGGSVSTLTIQRTQQEDSAVYLCASSYLGRGAGYTFGSGTRLTVV.

The chain joins TRBV4-3 to TRBJ1-2, with D possibly being TRBD1 (5 bases). The CDR3 is 15 residues long. In germline, CDR1 is LGHNA, CDR2 YSLEER. V lost 1 base to trimming and J lost 2 bases, with 11 bases between them. CDR3 loop: CASSQVTGPNYGYTF. In nucleotides, the CDR3 is TGCGCCAGCAGCCAAGTTACAGGCCCAAACTATGGCTACACCTTC.

V gene TRBV13 combines with J gene TRBJ1-2, with unresolved D. CDR3 length: 15 residues. The germline V and J ends were trimmed by 4 bases and 5 bases, with 17 bases remaining between them. Germline CDR1 PRHDT, CDR2 FYEKMQ (reference sequence). The CDR3 nucleotides read TGTGCCAGCAGCTCCGAGCAACCGGGGAGGTATGGCTACACCTTC. Translated, it gives CASSSEQPGRYGYTF.

The gene calls are TRBV7-4 and TRBJ1-4; 8 nucleotides agree with TRBD1. This CDR3 has 16 amino acids. Looked up from germline, CDR1 is SGHVT and CDR2 is SQSDAQ. J gave up 0 bases and V 11 bases, and 11 bases lay outside the gene matches. CDR3 sequence reads: CAGQGAARATNEKLFF. CDR3 bases: TGTGCCGGGCAGGGGGCAGCCCGTGCAACTAATGAAAAACTGTTTTTT.

The chain combines TRBV6-5 with TRBJ2-1, with 7 bases lining up with TRBD1. This CDR3 has 16 residues. The V segment lost 2 bases and the J segment 10 bases; nucleotides outside the gene matches: 14. CDR1 and CDR2 from the germline V gene are MNHEY and SVGAGI. DNA of the CDR3: TGTGCCAGCAGTTACGTGGGTAGGGGGCGAACGCTCGAGCAGTTCTTC. Translation: CASSYVGRGRTLEQFF.

This clone was counted a single time. The chain combines TRBV10-3 with TRBJ2-3, with D perhaps TRBD1 (6 bases). The CDR3 consists of 15 residues. Trimming pared 7 bases from V and 1 base from J, leaving 15 bases between. Looked up from germline, CDR1 is ENHRY and CDR2 is SYGVKD. The CDR3 region is CAINGQKQGTDTQYF. DNA for the CDR3: TGTGCCATCAATGGACAGAAGCAGGGCACAGATACGCAGTATTTT.